These T cell receptor beta chains were read from a single sample in a study of control samples from healthy donors and cancer patients. Sequencing was performed with immunoSEQ multiplex PCR; in TCRdb, only in-frame clones are kept and a portion is missing. This table has a few hundred thousand clones, over 75% appearing once. The sample taken for sequencing was PBMCs. All receptors come from a man aged 40-50 years with head and neck cancer. Each CDR3 is given with its conserved first and last residue. D genes are given only for firm matches. Size is omitted from some rows. Given values are once, few, many or a class for expanded clones.

size: .; D: .; V: TRBV5-1; J: TRBJ2-1; DNA: TGCGCCAGCACACTTAGATTCGAGCAGTTCTTC; CDR3: CASTLRFEQFF
size: .; D: .; V: TRBV6-5; J: TRBJ2-7; DNA: TGTGCCAGCAGAGCAAGGGACACCTCCTACGAGCAGTACTTC; CDR3: CASRARDTSYEQYF
size: .; D: TRBD2; V: TRBV24-1; J: TRBJ2-7; DNA: TGTGCCACCAGGACCGGGACTAGCCTAGACGAGCAGTACTTC; CDR3: CATRTGTSLDEQYF
size: .; D: TRBD1; V: TRBV4-1; J: TRBJ1-2; DNA: TGCGCCAGCAGCCGACGGACAGGGGCGGACTATGGCTACACCTTC; CDR3: CASSRRTGADYGYTF
size: .; D: TRBD2; V: TRBV19; J: TRBJ2-1; DNA: TGTGCCAGTAGTGGGGAGGGCGTGGAGCAGTTCTTC; CDR3: CASSGEGVEQFF
size: .; D: .; V: TRBV12-5; J: TRBJ2-6; DNA: TGTGCTAGTGGTTCGAGCTCTGGGGCCAACGTCCTGACTTTC; CDR3: CASGSSSGANVLTF
size: .; D: .; V: TRBV7-9; J: TRBJ1-4; DNA: TGTGCCAGCAGCCTGGGACGGCCAGATAATGAAAAACTGTTTTTT; CDR3: CASSLGRPDNEKLFF
size: once; D: .; V: TRBV7-7; J: TRBJ1-3; DNA: TGTGCTAGCAGCTTAGGCGGGGGGAACGGAAACACCATATATTTT; CDR3: CASSLGGGNGNTIYF
size: .; D: TRBD2; V: TRBV5-1; J: TRBJ2-5; DNA: TGCGCCAGCAGCTTGGAGGGACTAGCCGAGACCCAGTACTTC; CDR3: CASSLEGLAETQYF
size: .; D: .; V: TRBV27; J: TRBJ2-7; DNA: TGTGCCAGCAGTCCTTTTATAGGAGGGGAGCAGTACTTC; CDR3: CASSPFIGGEQYF
size: .; D: TRBD2; V: TRBV30; J: TRBJ2-4; DNA: TGTGCCTGGAGTGTACCCCGGGAGGGCAGTGGCATTCAGTACTTC; CDR3: CAWSVPREGSGIQYF
size: .; D: TRBD1; V: TRBV6-1; J: TRBJ2-7; DNA: TGTGCCAGCAGTGATATTACCGGGACAGGCTCCTACGAGCAGTACTTC; CDR3: CASSDITGTGSYEQYF
size: .; D: TRBD1; V: TRBV2; J: TRBJ2-1; DNA: TGTGCCAGCAGGGGAGGACAGGGGGCCGACAATGAGCAGTTCTTC; CDR3: CASRGGQGADNEQFF
size: .; D: TRBD2; V: TRBV5-1; J: TRBJ2-3; DNA: TGCGCCAGCAGCTTGTGGGGGACTAGCTCTAGCACAGATACGCAGTATTTT; CDR3: CASSLWGTSSSTDTQYF
size: once; D: .; V: TRBV5-1; J: TRBJ1-6; DNA: TGCGCCAGCAGCTTGCGGTCGGATAATTCACCCCTCCACTTT; CDR3: CASSLRSDNSPLHF
size: .; D: .; V: TRBV15; J: TRBJ1-2; DNA: TGTGCCACCAGCGATACGGACAAGAACACCTTC; CDR3: CATSDTDKNTF
size: .; D: TRBD1; V: TRBV7-9; J: TRBJ1-4; DNA: TGTGCCAGCTCGGCGACAGGGGGCAGTAAACTGTTTTTT; CDR3: CASSATGGSKLFF
size: .; D: TRBD1; V: TRBV10-3; J: TRBJ2-1; DNA: TGTGCCACGACCGTCCGGGACAGGGGTGATGAGCAGTTCTTC; CDR3: CATTVRDRGDEQFF
size: few; D: .; V: TRBV19; J: TRBJ1-5; DNA: TGTGCCAGTAGTGGAGCCAGGGTGGGTCAGCCCCAGCATTTT; CDR3: CASSGARVGQPQHF
size: .; D: TRBD1; V: TRBV19; J: TRBJ1-5; DNA: TGTGCCAGTAGTAACCGGGACAGGGGGAGGAATCGCAATCAGCCCCAGCATTTT; CDR3: CASSNRDRGRNRNQPQHF
size: .; D: .; V: TRBV28; J: TRBJ1-2; DNA: TGTGCCAGCAGTCCATACTTGGGCAGTTTAAACTATGGCTACACCTTC; CDR3: CASSPYLGSLNYGYTF
size: once; D: .; V: TRBV19; J: TRBJ2-3; DNA: TGTGCCAGTAGCCACGGTACCACAGATACGCAGTATTTT; CDR3: CASSHGTTDTQYF
size: .; D: .; V: TRBV6-6; J: TRBJ1-2; DNA: TGTGCCAGCAGTCTTACGCCCACCTTACAGGGAGCCTATGGCTACACCTTC; CDR3: CASSLTPTLQGAYGYTF
size: .; D: TRBD2; V: TRBV27; J: TRBJ2-5; DNA: TGTGCCAGCAGTACGGAAGCGGGAGGCTCGGAGACCCAGTACTTC; CDR3: CASSTEAGGSETQYF
size: .; D: .; V: TRBV7-9; J: TRBJ1-1; DNA: TGTGCCAGCAGCTTAGGAGCGAACACTGAAGCTTTCTTT; CDR3: CASSLGANTEAFF
size: .; D: TRBD1; V: TRBV18; J: TRBJ1-1; DNA: TGTGCCAGCTCACCACTGGATAAGACAGGGGGTGAGGGCACTGAAGCTTTCTTT; CDR3: CASSPLDKTGGEGTEAFF
size: once; D: .; V: TRBV15; J: TRBJ2-2; DNA: TGTGCCACCAGCATTGGGAACAGGGGGAGGGCCGGGGAGCTGTTTTTT; CDR3: CATSIGNRGRAGELFF
size: .; D: .; V: TRBV11-2; J: TRBJ1-6; DNA: TGTGCCAGCATCCTGAGATACGGGTATAATTCACCCCTCCACTTT; CDR3: CASILRYGYNSPLHF
size: few; D: TRBD2; V: TRBV7-6; J: TRBJ2-3; DNA: TGTGCCAGCAGCCACCTACCCGGGACTAGCGGGGGGGCGGTAGATACGCAGTATTTT; CDR3: CASSHLPGTSGGAVDTQYF
size: .; D: TRBD2; V: TRBV5-1; J: TRBJ2-7; DNA: TGCGCCAGCAGCGCTCTGGGCGGGAGTAACTACGAGCAGTACTTC; CDR3: CASSALGGSNYEQYF
size: .; D: .; V: TRBV24-1; J: TRBJ2-3; DNA: TGTGCCACCCAAGAGAACAGGGCAGATACGCAGTATTTT; CDR3: CATQENRADTQYF
size: .; D: .; V: TRBV7-3; J: TRBJ2-5; DNA: TGTGCCAGCAGCTCACCGGGGGCGGGGGAGACCCAGTACTTC; CDR3: CASSSPGAGETQYF
size: .; D: .; V: TRBV7-8; J: TRBJ1-4; DNA: TGTGCCAGCAGCTTAGCGCAGGTGGGGCAAGGTGAAAAACTGTTTTTT; CDR3: CASSLAQVGQGEKLFF
size: once; D: TRBD1; V: TRBV19; J: TRBJ1-5; DNA: TGTGCCAGTAGTCCCCCAGGGGGCAGCAAGATTCAGCCCCAGCATTTT; CDR3: CASSPPGGSKIQPQHF
size: .; D: TRBD1; V: TRBV28; J: TRBJ1-4; DNA: TGTGCCAGCCGAACTCCTCCGGGACAGGGGGCGGGAGGAACTAATGAAAAACTGTTTTTT; CDR3: CASRTPPGQGAGGTNEKLFF